This T cell receptor (beta chain) was sequenced during a study of sequential checkpoint blockade in melanoma. Sequencing used immunoSEQ multiplex PCR; TCRdb keeps in-frame clones, though not all of them. This sample has approximately 12,000 clones; approximately 62% occur once, and the top ten carry 20% to 25%. Treatment given: randomized to nivolumab then ipilimumab (arm A) or the reverse (arm B). None of the patients previously received DNA-damaging chemotherapy. The CDR3 runs to 15 residues. Sequences were derived from CD8+ T cells sorted from blood (inferred from file names), sampled from a patient given nivolumab and ipilimumab in sequence. The source of this sequence is a human donor with melanoma. This chain connects TRBV21-1 to TRBJ2-5; the table assigns TRBD2, which was not confirmed against the DNA. TRBV21-1 is noted as a pseudogene. The CDR3 spells CASSPQRRGAETQYF. As DNA, the CDR3 is TGTGCCAGCAGCCCCCAAAGGCGGGGTGCTGAGACCCAGTACTTC.